This T cell receptor (beta chain) was recorded in a study of post-analysis software for immune sequencing data. General study points: By F measure, samples from a shared preparation batch strongly co-clustered. Multiple sclerosis patients showed significantly lower normalized Chao1 diversity than controls did. Five or six TRBV segments appeared more often in patients than in controls, and TRBV5-6, TRBV5-1 and TRBV20-1 were among these.

Germline-derived CDR1 and CDR2 are KGHSH and LQKENI. The V segment lost 2 bases and the J segment 10 bases; nucleotides outside the gene matches: 5. The CDR3 is 13 residues long. TCR beta cDNA libraries had unique molecular identifiers. TCRdb re-analysed the PCR reads in MiXCR, keeping a single row per CDR3 protein. This table has fewer than 600,000 distinct CDR3 sequences, roughly 46% appearing once. As concerns this clonotype: Its target is not known.

The sequence was collected from a girl between 5 and 17 years old with multiple sclerosis. The chain joins TRBV18 to TRBJ1-2; TRBD1 agrees at 9 bases. Sequenced material: blood. CDR3 in DNA: TGTGCCAGCTCACCATCGGGACAGGGAGACTACACCTTC. Translation: CASSPSGQGDYTF.